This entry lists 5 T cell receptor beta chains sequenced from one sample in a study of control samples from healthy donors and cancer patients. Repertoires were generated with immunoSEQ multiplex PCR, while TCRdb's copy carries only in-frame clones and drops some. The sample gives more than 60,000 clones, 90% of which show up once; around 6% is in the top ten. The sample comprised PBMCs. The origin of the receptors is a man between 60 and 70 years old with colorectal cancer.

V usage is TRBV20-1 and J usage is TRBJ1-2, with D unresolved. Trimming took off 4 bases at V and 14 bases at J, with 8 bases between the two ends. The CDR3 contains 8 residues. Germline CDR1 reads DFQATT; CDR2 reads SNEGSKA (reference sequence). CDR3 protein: CSATSGTF. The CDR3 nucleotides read TGCAGTGCTACCAGCGGGACCTTC.

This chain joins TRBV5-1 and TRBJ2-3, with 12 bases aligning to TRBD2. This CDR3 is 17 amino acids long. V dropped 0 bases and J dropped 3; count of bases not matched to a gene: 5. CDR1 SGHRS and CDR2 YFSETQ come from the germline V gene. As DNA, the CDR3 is TGCGCCAGCAGCTTGGAACTAGCGGGGGGCCAGACAGATACGCAGTATTTT. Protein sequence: CASSLELAGGQTDTQYF.

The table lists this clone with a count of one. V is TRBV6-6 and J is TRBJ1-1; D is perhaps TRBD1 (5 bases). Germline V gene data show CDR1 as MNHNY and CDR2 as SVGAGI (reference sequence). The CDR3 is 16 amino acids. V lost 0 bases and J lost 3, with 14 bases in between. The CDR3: CASSYSGQGGDTEAFF. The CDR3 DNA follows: TGTGCCAGCAGTTACTCGGGGCAGGGAGGTGACACTGAAGCTTTCTTT.

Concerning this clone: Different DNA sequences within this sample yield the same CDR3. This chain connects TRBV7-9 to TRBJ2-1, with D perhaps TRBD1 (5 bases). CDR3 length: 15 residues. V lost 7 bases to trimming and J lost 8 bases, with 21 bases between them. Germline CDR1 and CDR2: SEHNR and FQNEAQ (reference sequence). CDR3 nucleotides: TGTGCCAGCACCTACACAGGTCTAGTATTCGATGAGCAGTTCTTC. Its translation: CASTYTGLVFDEQFF.

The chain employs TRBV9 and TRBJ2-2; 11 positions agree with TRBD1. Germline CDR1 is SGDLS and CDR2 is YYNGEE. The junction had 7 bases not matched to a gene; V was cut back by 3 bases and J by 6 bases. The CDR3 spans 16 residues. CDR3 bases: TGTGCCAGCAGCGGAGGGACAGGGGGGGTTCCCGGGGAGCTGTTTTTT. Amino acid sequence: CASSGGTGGVPGELFF.